This TCR beta chain appears in the sequencing data of a study of T cells in Graves' hyperthyroidism and ophthalmopathy. This clonotype was seen ten or more times. Its antigen is unidentified. Points from the study as a whole: Most thyroid-expanded clonotypes above 0.001 were also found in blood.

Disease duration was under 3 months in the ophthalmopathy patients, who also had a Clinical Activity Score of at least 3 and a NOSPECS grade of at least 4. RNA transcripts yielded amplified TCR beta CDR3 regions. RT-PCR in the first round (using the HTBI primer set) targeted the TCR CDR3. TCRdb reanalysed the multiplex PCR reads using MiXCR and keeps one entry per CDR3 protein. Among hundreds of thousands of distinct CDR3 sequences listed, roughly 14% were seen once. V shed 6 bases and J shed 1 base, with 19 bases lying between them. CDR3 size: 15 residues. Germline V gene lookup returns CDR1 DFQATT and CDR2 SNEGSKA (reference sequence).

The chain combines TRBV20-1 with TRBJ2-7; perhaps D is TRBD1 or TRBD2 (5 bases each). The clonotype comes from a woman in her thirties or forties with Graves' ophthalmopathy. Source material: blood. The CDR3 DNA follows: TGCAGTGCCTATGGGGGAGCCTCTTTGTCCTACGAGCAGTACTTC. Translation gives CSAYGGASLSYEQYF.